These 9 T cell receptor beta chains share one sample of origin, sequenced in a study of shared clonotypes between healthy human individuals. Some clones are missing from TCRdb's copy, which holds only in-frame ones; the method was immunoSEQ multiplex PCR. The data hold 400,000 to 600,000 clones, with 75% to 80% observed a single time. Sequenced input: PBMCs. The receptors here all came from a woman in her 40s in good health. Some clones in this sample may be carry-over from other donors' samples.

V and J are TRBV7-9 and TRBJ2-3; 7 bases agree with TRBD2. Germline-derived CDR1 and CDR2 are SEHNR and FQNEAQ (reference sequence). The CDR3 spans 17 residues. Trimming at V came to 4 bases and at J to 8 bases, leaving 18 bases not matched to a gene. CDR3 nucleotides: TGTGCCAGCAGCTCCCGCCGGGGAGGGGCGGTTAGTGGTACGCAGTATTTT. As protein: CASSSRRGGAVSGTQYF.

The chain uses TRBV7-8 and TRBJ2-5; 7 bases are shared with TRBD1. Germline-derived CDR1 and CDR2 are SGHVS and FQNEAQ. The V gene end was trimmed by 6 bases and the J gene end by 7 bases; junction bases not matched to a gene: 8. The CDR3 is 13 amino acids. CDR3 sequence (DNA): TGTGCCAGCAGGTCGACAGGGTACGGGACCCAGTACTTC. Amino acid sequence: CASRSTGYGTQYF.

The chain carries TRBV5-1 and TRBJ2-7, with 10 bases identical to TRBD1. This CDR3 region has 15 residues. Trimming removed 4 bases from V and 4 bases from J; junction bases left unmatched: 8. Germline V gives CDR1 SGHRS, CDR2 YFSETQ. CDR3: CASSPAGTGVYEQYF. The CDR3 DNA reads as TGCGCCAGCAGCCCGGCCGGGACAGGGGTTTACGAGCAGTACTTC.

The J gene is TRBJ2-7, the V gene TRBV7-8; TRBD2 is a possible D gene (6 bases). The CDR3 loop spans 13 amino acids. Trimming took off 5 bases at V and 6 bases at J, with 14 bases between the two ends. Germline CDR1 is SGHVS and CDR2 is FQNEAQ. The CDR3, as DNA: TGTGCCAGCAGCGTCGGGGGAGCCCTCGAGCAGTACTTC. The encoded protein is CASSVGGALEQYF.

This rearrangement joins TRBV5-6 to TRBJ2-7; D gene unclear. The V gene's germline CDR1 is SGHDT and CDR2 YYEEEE. This CDR3 spans 15 amino acids. V was cut by 0 bases and J by 2 bases, with 12 bases left in between. The CDR3 coding sequence is TGTGCCAGCAGCTTGGTGGGCCCATCCGCCTACGAGCAGTACTTC. Amino acids: CASSLVGPSAYEQYF.

This chain uses TRBV19 with TRBJ1-3; perhaps TRBD1 as D (5 bases). Trimming removed 3 bases from V and 0 bases from J, with 21 bases in between. This CDR3 is built from 19 residues. Germline V gives CDR1 LNHDA, CDR2 SQIVND (reference sequence). CDR3 protein: CASSILYRPSLNSGNTIYF. The CDR3 coding sequence is TGTGCCAGTAGTATTTTGTACAGGCCGTCGTTGAACTCTGGAAACACCATATATTTT. Supplemented by reference TRBV19 and TRBJ1-3, the full variable domain reads DGGITQSPKYLFRKEGQNVTLSCEQNLNHDAMYWYRQDPGQGLRLIYYSQIVNDFQKGDIAEGYSVSREKKESFPLTVTSAQKNPTAFYLCASSILYRPSLNSGNTIYFGEGSWLTVV.

J is TRBJ1-2 and V is TRBV28; 7 nucleotides align to TRBD1. The CDR3 spans 14 residues. Germline CDR1 reads MDHEN; CDR2 reads SYDVKM. V shed 10 bases, J shed 2 bases, and the junction held 10 bases outside the gene matches. The CDR3 here is CATPGGGGNYGYTF. The CDR3 DNA reads as TGTGCCACCCCTGGAGGGGGCGGAAACTATGGCTACACCTTC.

This chain connects TRBV21-1 to TRBJ2-7; TRBD2, the table's D call, was not compared with the DNA. TRBV21-1 counts as a pseudogene. The CDR3 runs to 16 residues. This CDR3 is CASSKAGLAGSYEQYF. The CDR3 nucleotides read TGTGCCAGCAGCAAAGCAGGACTAGCGGGCTCCTACGAGCAGTACTTC.

The rearrangement uses TRBV11-3 and TRBJ2-1; 7 bases are a match to TRBD2. After removal of 1 base from V and 2 bases from J, the junction contained 11 bases not matched to a gene. The germline CDR1 and CDR2 sequences are SGHNT and YENEEA. The CDR3 is 18 residues long. The CDR3 nucleotides read TGTGCCAGCAGCTTAGGGTCCCCGGCTAGCGGCGCCTACAATGAGCAGTTCTTC. It yields the protein CASSLGSPASGAYNEQFF.